The clone carrying this T cell receptor beta chain has a handful of counts. Antigen specificity is unknown. In germline, CDR1 is SGHRS, CDR2 YFSETQ. The CDR3 contains 15 residues. V lost 4 bases and J lost 4, with 17 bases in between. Sequenced material consisted of expressed TCRB transcripts (all of the isolated RNA was reverse transcribed). TCRdb's copy holds only in-frame clones and misses some; the assay was immunoSEQ multiplex PCR. The sample lists over 600,000 clones, roughly an eighth seen once, with more than 0.1% in the top ten. This sample was included in a study of beta chain features in type 1 diabetes. Whole-study findings and limits: TCRB CDR3 length was moderately but significantly reduced in all four CD4+ subsets of Type 1 diabetes patients.

Cell sorting via CD45RO/CCR7/CD25/CD127/CD95/CD27 was performed to obtain CD4+ naive, central memory, regulatory and stem cell-like memory cells. Sorted populations were all over 98% pure. Sequenced input: naive CD4+ T cells from blood. The receptor comes from a man aged 30 to 39 with type 1 diabetes. The chain carries TRBV5-1 and TRBJ1-2; no firm D call. CDR3 sequence: CASSNPHGDGYGYTF. The CDR3 DNA follows: TGCGCCAGCAGCAACCCTCATGGGGATGGCTATGGCTACACCTTC. Drawing the rest from reference TRBV5-1 and TRBJ1-2, the complete variable domain is KAGVTQTPRYLIKTRGQQVTLSCSPISGHRSVSWYQQTPGQGLQFLFEYFSETQRNKGNFPGRFSGRQFSNSRSEMNVSTLELGDSALYLCASSNPHGDGYGYTFGSGTRLTVV.